A single sample is the source of the 27 T cell receptor beta chains below, sequenced in a study of OX40 agonist ivuxolimab in advanced cancers. The table came from immunoSEQ multiplex PCR; TCRdb's copy has only in-frame clones and leaves some out. The data show fewer than 40,000 clones, approximately 80% seen once. Here the sequenced sample was CD4+ or CD8+ T cells sorted from blood, taken in a trial of the OX40 agonist ivuxolimab. The receptor set was obtained from an adult with an advanced solid tumor such as melanoma, head and neck, liver or kidney cancer.

This rearrangement joins TRBV19 to TRBJ2-1; 7 bases map to TRBD1. The CDR3 has 15 amino acids. The junction had 5 bases not matched to a gene; V was cut back by 5 bases and J by 1 base. In germline, CDR1 is LNHDA, CDR2 SQIVND (reference sequence). CDR3 in DNA: TGTGCCAGTAGTCCCGACAGGGCTTCCTACAATGAGCAGTTCTTC. It is translated as CASSPDRASYNEQFF. Combining the CDR3 with reference TRBV19 and TRBJ2-1 gives the whole variable domain DGGITQSPKYLFRKEGQNVTLSCEQNLNHDAMYWYRQDPGQGLRLIYYSQIVNDFQKGDIAEGYSVSREKKESFPLTVTSAQKNPTAFYLCASSPDRASYNEQFFGPGTRLTVL.

V gene TRBV19 combines with J gene TRBJ1-5, with D perhaps TRBD1 (5 bases). V was trimmed by 2 bases and J by 4 bases, leaving 12 bases between them. The CDR3 consists of 15 residues. CDR1 is LNHDA and CDR2 is SQIVND in the germline V gene (reference sequence). The DNA of the CDR3 is TGTGCCAGTAGTATAAAGGGGTTGGGGAATCAGCCCCAGCATTTT. Translating gives CASSIKGLGNQPQHF.

The rearrangement joins TRBV11-3 to TRBJ1-1; no clear D. The CDR3 covers 12 residues. V shed 3 bases and J shed 0 bases, with 2 bases lying between them. CDR1 SGHNT and CDR2 YENEEA come from the germline V gene. Here the CDR3 reads CASSFLNTEAFF. In nucleotides, the CDR3 is TGTGCCAGCAGCTTCTTGAACACTGAAGCTTTCTTT. The variable domain in full, with the rest retrieved from reference TRBV11-3 and TRBJ1-1, is EAGVVQSPRYKIIEKKQPVAFWCNPISGHNTLYWYLQNLGQGPELLIRYENEEAVDDSQLPKDRFSAERLKGVDSTLKIQPAELGDSAVYLCASSFLNTEAFFGQGTRLTVV.

V usage is TRBV28 and J usage is TRBJ1-5, with TRBD1 matching over 8 bases. This CDR3 spans 16 amino acids. Per germline, CDR1 MDHEN and CDR2 SYDVKM. J gave up 4 bases and V 5 bases, and 10 bases lay outside the gene matches. This chain's CDR3 is CASSPLGQGANQPQHF. CDR3 in DNA: TGTGCCAGCAGTCCCCTAGGACAGGGAGCTAATCAGCCCCAGCATTTT.

V usage is TRBV9 and J usage is TRBJ2-1; 8 bases fit TRBD1. The CDR3 has 16 residues. J gave up 4 bases and V 0 bases, and 6 bases lay outside the gene matches. CDR1 SGDLS and CDR2 YYNGEE come from the germline V gene. The CDR3 spells CASSVEMTGAYNEQFF. CDR3 sequence (DNA): TGTGCCAGCAGCGTAGAAATGACAGGGGCGTACAATGAGCAGTTCTTC.

This clone was seen a handful of times. The chain recombines TRBV2 with TRBJ2-1; 7 bases are shared with TRBD1. The ends lost 6 bases at V and 9 bases at J; junction bases unmatched: 8. The CDR3 loop spans 13 amino acids. Germline V gene data show CDR1 as SNHLY and CDR2 as FYNNEI. The CDR3 region has the DNA TGTGCCAGCAGATGGGACAGTAACGGTGAGCAGTTCTTC. It translates to CASRWDSNGEQFF.

The chain carries TRBV14 and TRBJ2-7; 8 bases are a match to TRBD1. CDR3 length equals 15 residues. Germline V lookup: CDR1 SGHDN, CDR2 FVKESK. Losses at the gene ends were 3 bases for V and 0 bases for J; bases not matched to a gene: 4. The DNA for the CDR3 is TGTGCCAGCAGCCAGGACAGGGCAACCTCCTACGAGCAGTACTTC. Its protein product is CASSQDRATSYEQYF. The entire variable domain, with the rest obtained from reference TRBV14 and TRBJ2-7, is as follows: EAGVTQFPSHSVIEKGQTVTLRCDPISGHDNLYWYRRVMGKEIKFLLHFVKESKQDESGMPNNRFLAERTGGTYSTLKVQPAELEDSGVYFCASSQDRATSYEQYFGPGTRLTVT.

The rearrangement links TRBV5-1 to TRBJ2-5, with 8 positions matching TRBD1. The CDR3 covers 15 residues. CDR1 SGHRS and CDR2 YFSETQ come from the germline V gene. Trimming at V came to 0 bases and at J to 3 bases, leaving 4 bases not matched to a gene. CDR3 sequence: CASSLAGTGEETQYF. Here the CDR3 DNA reads TGCGCCAGCAGCTTGGCCGGGACAGGTGAAGAGACCCAGTACTTC. The entire variable domain, with the rest obtained from reference TRBV5-1 and TRBJ2-5, is as follows: KAGVTQTPRYLIKTRGQQVTLSCSPISGHRSVSWYQQTPGQGLQFLFEYFSETQRNKGNFPGRFSGRQFSNSRSEMNVSTLELGDSALYLCASSLAGTGEETQYFGPGTRLLVL.

The chain carries TRBV7-9 and TRBJ1-1; D unresolved. CDR3 length: 14 residues. CDR1 is SEHNR and CDR2 is FQNEAQ in the germline V gene (reference sequence). Deletions cut 3 bases from V and 2 bases from J, with 10 bases between. CDR3 sequence: CASSFPRRNTEAFF. Written as DNA, the CDR3 is TGTGCCAGCAGCTTCCCTCGTAGAAACACTGAAGCTTTCTTT.

This chain links TRBV5-1 with TRBJ2-5; the match to TRBD2 covers 12 bases. Germline lookup yields CDR1 SGHRS and CDR2 YFSETQ. V was clipped by 0 bases and J by 4 bases; unmatched bases: 13. The CDR3 extends over 19 amino acids. The CDR3 nucleotides read TGCGCCAGCAGCTTGGTTACGCTAGCGGGGGGGCCGGCCAGAGAGACCCAGTACTTC. The encoded protein is CASSLVTLAGGPARETQYF.

This clone was recorded only once. The chain links TRBV19 to TRBJ2-1, with 8 bases aligning to TRBD1. Germline V gene data show CDR1 as LNHDA and CDR2 as SQIVND (reference sequence). There are 16 residues in the CDR3. The V segment lost 2 bases and the J segment 4 bases; nucleotides outside the gene matches: 7. CDR3 sequence: CASSIIPGQAYNEQFF. DNA of the CDR3: TGTGCCAGTAGTATAATCCCGGGACAGGCTTACAATGAGCAGTTCTTC.

This clone has only a few counts. This chain connects TRBV2 to TRBJ1-4; D is unclear. Germline V CDR1 and CDR2: SNHLY, FYNNEI. Trimming took off 8 bases at V and 5 bases at J, with 9 bases between the two ends. This CDR3 is built from 12 residues. The CDR3 region has the DNA TGTGCCAGCCGGGCACAAAATGAAAAACTGTTTTTT. Amino acid sequence: CASRAQNEKLFF. Full variable domain (missing parts from reference TRBV2 and TRBJ1-4): EPEVTQTPSHQVTQMGQEVILRCVPISNHLYFYWYRQILGQKVEFLVSFYNNEISEKSEIFDDQFSVERPDGSNFTLKIRSTKLEDSAMYFCASRAQNEKLFFGSGTQLSVL.

The rearrangement links TRBV19 to TRBJ1-5, with D perhaps TRBD1 (6 bases). This CDR3 comprises 13 residues. Germline V gene sequence: CDR1 LNHDA, CDR2 SQIVND (reference sequence). The V end was cut by 4 bases, the J end by 4 bases, with 8 bases between. The CDR3: CASSTGTNQPQHF. The DNA of the CDR3 is TGTGCCAGTAGTACCGGGACAAATCAGCCCCAGCATTTT.

In DNA, the CDR3 is TGCGCCAGCAGTGGAGGACCGGGATCTGAATGGAAGTTCTTC. Encoded protein: CASSGGPGSEWKFF. This chain links TRBV10-2 with TRBJ2-1, with D possibly TRBD2 on 5 matching bases. The germline V gene has CDR1 WSHSY and CDR2 SAAADI. The CDR3 spans 14 residues. Trimming removed 4 bases from V and 14 bases from J, with 21 bases in between.

The chain employs TRBV7-2 and TRBJ1-5; D is ambiguous. Deletions cut 1 base from V and 6 bases from J, with 4 bases between. The CDR3 runs 12 residues. In germline, CDR1 is SGHTA, CDR2 FQGNSA. The CDR3 region is CASSLVSQPQHF. The CDR3 bases are TGTGCCAGCAGCTTAGTATCTCAGCCCCAGCATTTT.

V and J are TRBV19 and TRBJ2-5, with 7 bases identical to TRBD1. V dropped 3 bases and J dropped 5; count of bases not matched to a gene: 9. CDR3 length: 15 amino acids. Germline V gives CDR1 LNHDA, CDR2 SQIVND (reference sequence). CDR3 sequence (DNA): TGTGCCAGTAGTATGGGGCTGACAGGGACCGAGACCCAGTACTTC. Its protein product is CASSMGLTGTETQYF.

The V gene is TRBV2, the J gene TRBJ2-7; 11 nucleotides line up with TRBD2. The ends lost 7 bases at V and 7 bases at J; junction bases unmatched: 6. The CDR3 extends over 13 amino acids. Per the germline V gene, CDR1 is SNHLY and CDR2 is FYNNEI. CDR3 bases: TGTGCCAGCAAATTAGCGGGGGGGCGGGAGCAGTACTTC. Amino acids: CASKLAGGREQYF.

The chain couples TRBV5-6 to TRBJ2-7; D ambiguous. Germline lookup yields CDR1 SGHDT and CDR2 YYEEEE. V lost 4 bases and J lost 5, with 13 bases in between. CDR3 length: 13 residues. Here the CDR3 reads CASSLKGIDEQYF. CDR3 nucleotides: TGTGCCAGCAGCCTAAAGGGTATCGACGAGCAGTACTTC.

This chain uses TRBV7-9 with TRBJ2-3; 9 nucleotides line up with TRBD2. CDR3 length equals 16 residues. V was pared by 5 bases and J by 2 bases, with 8 bases of the junction left unmatched. CDR1 is SEHNR and CDR2 is FQNEAQ in the germline V gene (reference sequence). The CDR3 region has the DNA TGTGCCAGCAGCCTCCCGGCGGGAGGGTTCACAGATACGCAGTATTTT. This codes for CASSLPAGGFTDTQYF. Full variable domain (outside the CDR3, taken from reference TRBV7-9 and TRBJ2-3): DTGVSQNPRHKITKRGQNVTFRCDPISEHNRLYWYRQTLGQGPEFLTYFQNEAQLEKSRLLSDRFSAERPKGSFSTLEIQRTEQGDSAMYLCASSLPAGGFTDTQYFGPGTRLTVL.

V usage is TRBV7-2 and J usage is TRBJ1-1; a possible D gene is TRBD1 (6 bases). Germline V CDR1 and CDR2: SGHTA, FQGNSA. V lost 4 bases and J lost 6, with 18 bases in between. This CDR3 contains 15 residues. CDR3 nucleotides: TGTGCCAGCAGCTCCAATGGGGTACAGGGCTCTGAAGCTTTCTTT. It codes for CASSSNGVQGSEAFF.

The V call is TRBV2, the J call TRBJ1-6, with D possibly TRBD1 on 5 matching bases. The CDR3 loop spans 14 amino acids. V lost 2 bases to trimming and J lost 7 bases, with 9 bases between them. From germline, CDR1 is SNHLY and CDR2 FYNNEI. The chain's CDR3 is CASSESRVNSPLHF. In DNA form, the CDR3 reads TGTGCCAGCAGTGAATCCAGGGTGAATTCACCCCTCCACTTT.

The chain joins TRBV30 to TRBJ1-6; D might be TRBD1 (6 bases). The CDR3 covers 14 residues. Trimming shortened V by 3 bases and J by 5 bases, and 11 bases separated the two germline ends. Germline lookup yields CDR1 GTSNPN and CDR2 SVGIG (reference sequence). DNA for the CDR3: TGTGCCTGGAGGACTAGGGGGGATAATTCACCCCTCCACTTT. Protein product: CAWRTRGDNSPLHF.

The J gene is TRBJ2-2, the V gene TRBV7-2; D is uncertain. The V end was cut by 0 bases, the J end by 1 base, with 6 bases between. There are 15 residues in the CDR3. The germline V gene encodes CDR1 SGHTA and CDR2 FQGNSA. The CDR3 spells CASSLAIGNTGELFF. CDR3 nucleotide sequence: TGTGCCAGCAGCTTAGCGATAGGGAACACCGGGGAGCTGTTTTTT.

The chain couples TRBV19 to TRBJ1-2; D unclear. CDR3 size: 15 residues. Germline values: CDR1 LNHDA, CDR2 SQIVND (reference sequence). The V end was cut by 0 bases, the J end by 8 bases, with 16 bases between. The CDR3 region is CASSIDGPRRQGYTF. Written as DNA, the CDR3 is TGTGCCAGTAGTATAGATGGACCCCGGCGGCAGGGCTACACCTTC.

In nucleotides, the CDR3 is TGTGCAGCAGTTTATCGTAGGGATGGAAACATTCAGTACTTC. Translated, it gives CAAVYRRDGNIQYF. V gene TRBV28 combines with J gene TRBJ2-4; D unresolved. The CDR3 is made up of 14 amino acids. CDR1 and CDR2 (germline): MDHEN, SYDVKM.

V is TRBV6-5 and J is TRBJ2-1; 13 bases agree with TRBD2. The CDR3 spans 16 residues. The V segment lost 2 bases and the J segment 2 bases; nucleotides outside the gene matches: 0. Germline values: CDR1 MNHEY, CDR2 SVGAGI. CDR3 sequence (DNA): TGTGCCAGCAGTTACACTAGCGGGGGGGCCTACAATGAGCAGTTCTTC. Protein product: CASSYTSGGAYNEQFF.

V is TRBV2 and J is TRBJ1-5; possibly TRBD1 for D (5 bases). Germline V gives CDR1 SNHLY, CDR2 FYNNEI. There are 13 residues in the CDR3. The V gene lost 6 bases and the J gene lost 5 bases, with 11 bases spanning the gap. The CDR3, as DNA: TGTGCCAGCAGCGAGGGGAGGGATCAGCCCCAGCATTTT. Protein product: CASSEGRDQPQHF.